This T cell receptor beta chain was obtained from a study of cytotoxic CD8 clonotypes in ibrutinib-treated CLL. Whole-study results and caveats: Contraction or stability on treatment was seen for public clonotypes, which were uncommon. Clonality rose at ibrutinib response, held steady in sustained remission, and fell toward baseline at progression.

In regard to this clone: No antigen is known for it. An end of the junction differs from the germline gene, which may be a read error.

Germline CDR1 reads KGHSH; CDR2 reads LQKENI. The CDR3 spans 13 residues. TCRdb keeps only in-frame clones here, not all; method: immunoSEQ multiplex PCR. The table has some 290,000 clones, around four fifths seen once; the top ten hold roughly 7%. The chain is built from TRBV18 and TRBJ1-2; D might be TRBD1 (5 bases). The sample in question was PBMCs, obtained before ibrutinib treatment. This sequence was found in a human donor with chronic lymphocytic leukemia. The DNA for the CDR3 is TGTGCCAGCTCACGCTCGCAGGGCTCCCTTCCCGCCTTC. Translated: CASSRSQGSLPAF.